This TCR beta chain is drawn from a study of T cell responses to AZD1222 COVID-19 vaccine. Profiled with immunoSEQ multiplex PCR; TCRdb holds only in-frame clones, not every one. The table lists more than 110,000 clones, around 90% of them singletons. Study results and limitations: AZD1222 recipients seropositive at baseline numbered only six or seven. Repertoire sampling was restricted to post-peak T cell response timepoints. Two AZD1222 doses significantly raised spike-specific TCR breadth and depth over controls. Females outnumbered males among donors, who were mostly white British; clonal diversity was possibly underestimated.

Concerning this clone: Its target is unknown.

CDR3 length: 17 amino acids. Germline CDR1 reads SGHTA; CDR2 reads FQGTGA. The ends lost 1 base at V and 2 bases at J; junction bases unmatched: 6. The material was peripheral blood, obtained on day 0 of AZD1222 vaccination. The gene calls are TRBV7-3 and TRBJ2-5; TRBD2 aligns across 11 bases. This clonotype originated in an adult in good health. The CDR3: CASSLRGTSGGQETQYF. In DNA, the CDR3 is TGTGCCAGCAGCTTAAGGGGCACTAGCGGGGGACAAGAGACCCAGTACTTC. The full variable domain, in which reference TRBV7-3 and TRBJ2-5 provide the parts outside the CDR3, is GAGVSQTPSNKVTEKGKYVELRCDPISGHTALYWYRQSLGQGPEFLIYFQGTGAADDSGLPNDRFFAVRPEGSVSTLKIQRTERGDSAVYLCASSLRGTSGGQETQYFGPGTRLLVL.